This T cell receptor (beta chain) was identified during a study of blood T cell repertoires in COVID-19. Overall study context: Sites across the United States, Italy and Spain contributed samples from acute and convalescent COVID-19. Sample material is recorded as cDNA or gDNA derived from T cells, B-cell-depleted T cells, or PBMCs.

One Seattle source followed patients from active infection through their disease course. Under the authors' procedure: It was from reference gene primer amplification that nucleated cell counts were estimated. This table comes from immunoSEQ multiplex PCR, and its TCRdb copy is limited to in-frame clones, with some not included. D and trimming were read from the DNA, whereas the V and J calls and clone size are those reported in that table. The sample lists 75,000 to 90,000 clones, about 73% occurring once. The sequenced sample consisted of peripheral blood. The TCR was taken from a man aged 55-75 years with COVID-19, enrolled during active disease.

The CDR3 coding sequence is TGTGCCACCGGTCAGGGAGGAATGGATACGCAGTATTTT. This codes for CATGQGGMDTQYF. The rearrangement uses TRBV24-1 and TRBJ2-3; maybe TRBD2 (6 bases). The CDR3 is 13 amino acids. The germline V gene has CDR1 KGHDR and CDR2 SFDVKD. Trimming stripped 9 bases from V and 6 bases from J, with 15 bases between.